These 20 T cell receptor beta chains were sequenced from one sample in a study of cytomegalovirus exposure and HLA in healthy donors. PCR involved 60 Vbeta and 13 Jbeta primers. Data came from immunoSEQ multiplex PCR; TCRdb stores just in-frame clones and leaves some out. Of some 150,000 clones in the sample, about 70% are singletons; the top ten hold under 2%. What was sequenced was PBMCs. The receptor set was obtained from a woman between 40 and 50 years old in good health and CMV-seronegative.

This chain connects TRBV19 to TRBJ1-2, with 7 bases fitting TRBD1. The V gene's germline CDR1 is LNHDA and CDR2 SQIVND (reference sequence). CDR3 length equals 14 residues. Trimming took 4 bases from V and 4 from J; bases not matched to a gene: 6. The CDR3 region has the DNA TGTGCCAGTAGTACCCCTCGGACAGGCTATGGCTACACCTTC. It encodes CASSTPRTGYGYTF.

The V and J genes are TRBV2 and TRBJ2-7, with D perhaps TRBD1 (6 bases). Germline CDR1 reads SNHLY; CDR2 reads FYNNEI. The CDR3 totals 12 residues. Trimming removed 11 bases from V and 2 bases from J, with 13 bases in between. The CDR3 sequence is CALGAETYEQYF. DNA for the CDR3: TGTGCCCTGGGGGCGGAAACCTACGAGCAGTACTTC.

This chain connects TRBV25-1 to TRBJ2-7; 10 nucleotides match TRBD1. The germline gives CDR1 MGHDK, CDR2 SYGVNS. Germline trimming cut 4 bases from V and 6 bases from J; bases unmatched to any gene: 6. The CDR3 is made up of 14 amino acids. The CDR3 is CASSALDRGSEQYF. For the CDR3, the DNA is TGTGCCAGCAGTGCCTTGGACAGGGGGTCCGAGCAGTACTTC.

On this clone itself: Other nucleotide sequences from this sample produce the same CDR3. The chain couples TRBV30 to TRBJ2-7; the D gene is possibly TRBD2 (7 bases). This CDR3 is 13 amino acids long. Germline V gene sequence: CDR1 GTSNPN, CDR2 SVGIG (reference sequence). The V end was cut by 3 bases, the J end by 3 bases, with 12 bases between. CDR3 loop: CAWSQGRDYEQYF. CDR3 sequence (DNA): TGTGCCTGGAGCCAGGGGAGGGACTACGAGCAGTACTTC.

This chain connects TRBV11-2 to TRBJ2-1, with a possible D match to TRBD2 (6 bases). The germline V gene encodes CDR1 SGHAT and CDR2 FQNNGV. This CDR3 is 15 amino acids long. V lost 3 bases and J 9 bases, leaving 18 bases between the germline ends. CDR3 DNA: TGTGCCAGCAGCTTCAACGGCGGGACGGGCGGTGAGCAGTTCTTC. It yields the protein CASSFNGGTGGEQFF.

V is TRBV2 and J is TRBJ1-5, with TRBD1 matching 9 bases. The germline V gene has CDR1 SNHLY and CDR2 FYNNEI. The CDR3 is 15 amino acids. Germline trimming cut 6 bases from V and 2 bases from J; bases unmatched to any gene: 5. As DNA, the CDR3 is TGTGCCAGCAGGGAACAGGGGGCTGGCAATCAGCCCCAGCATTTT. Amino acid sequence: CASREQGAGNQPQHF. Variable domain in full (rest from reference TRBV2 and TRBJ1-5): EPEVTQTPSHQVTQMGQEVILRCVPISNHLYFYWYRQILGQKVEFLVSFYNNEISEKSEIFDDQFSVERPDGSNFTLKIRSTKLEDSAMYFCASREQGAGNQPQHFGDGTRLSIL.

This clone was counted once. The chain carries TRBV10-3 and TRBJ2-2; 7 bases match TRBD2. Per germline, CDR1 ENHRY and CDR2 SYGVKD. The CDR3 runs 14 residues. J lost 3 bases, V lost 4 bases, and 2 bases had no gene match. The CDR3 region is CAISGGGDTGELFF. DNA for the CDR3: TGTGCCATCAGTGGCGGGGGAGACACCGGGGAGCTGTTTTTT.

The chain is built from TRBV2 and TRBJ1-2; D might be TRBD1 (6 bases). V lost 10 bases to trimming and J lost 10 bases, with 25 bases between them. Germline V gene lookup returns CDR1 SNHLY and CDR2 FYNNEI. This CDR3 is 14 amino acids long. CDR3 residues: CAMVGAGTSRPYTF. As DNA, the CDR3 is TGTGCCATGGTGGGGGCAGGGACATCTCGCCCCTACACCTTC.

This chain uses TRBV10-3 with TRBJ2-1; 7 bases align to TRBD2. This CDR3 is built from 19 residues. Germline V gene lookup returns CDR1 ENHRY and CDR2 SYGVKD. Unmatched junction bases numbered 15, after V lost 0 bases and J lost 4 bases. CDR3 nucleotide sequence: TGTGCCATCAGTGAGTCGAAAGAGCCGGGAGGACCTTCGTACAATGAGCAGTTCTTC. It encodes CAISESKEPGGPSYNEQFF.

The rearrangement links TRBV27 to TRBJ1-4; TRBD1 aligns across 10 bases. CDR1 and CDR2 from the germline V gene are MNHEY and SMNVEV (reference sequence). With 5 bases clipped from V and 2 bases from J, the junction kept 8 bases outside the gene matches. The CDR3 spans 17 residues. The CDR3 region has the DNA TGTGCCAGCAGTCCCTCGGGGACAGGGGCCACTAATGAAAAACTGTTTTTT. It specifies CASSPSGTGATNEKLFF.

This clone showed up just a few times. The rearrangement links TRBV19 to TRBJ1-2; D may be TRBD1 (5 bases). The CDR3 sequence is 18 residues long. Germline V gene data show CDR1 as LNHDA and CDR2 as SQIVND (reference sequence). The V end was cut by 5 bases, the J end by 7 bases, with 29 bases between. CDR3 loop: CASSLTGHGGLGVGGYTF. CDR3 sequence (DNA): TGTGCCAGTAGTTTAACAGGTCATGGCGGTTTAGGTGTTGGTGGCTACACCTTC. The complete variable domain, with remaining parts taken from reference TRBV19 and TRBJ1-2, reads DGGITQSPKYLFRKEGQNVTLSCEQNLNHDAMYWYRQDPGQGLRLIYYSQIVNDFQKGDIAEGYSVSREKKESFPLTVTSAQKNPTAFYLCASSLTGHGGLGVGGYTFGSGTRLTVV.

V usage is TRBV5-6 and J usage is TRBJ1-2, with D possibly being TRBD1 (6 bases). Germline CDR1 is SGHDT and CDR2 is YYEEEE. Deletions cut 3 bases from V and 7 bases from J, with 16 bases between. This CDR3 region has 14 residues. The CDR3: CASSSMGTPPGYTF. For the CDR3, the DNA is TGTGCCAGCAGCTCTATGGGGACACCTCCTGGCTACACCTTC.

This clone has just one count. CDR3 in amino acids: CASSGQGTSEKLFF. The CDR3 region has the DNA TGTGCCAGCAGCGGACAGGGAACGAGTGAAAAACTGTTTTTT. This chain joins TRBV28 and TRBJ1-4, with 8 bases matching TRBD1. CDR3 size: 14 residues. Germline V gene data show CDR1 as MDHEN and CDR2 as SYDVKM. J gave up 7 bases and V 6 bases, and 7 bases lay outside the gene matches.

The V and J genes are TRBV5-1 and TRBJ1-1; 8 bases agree with TRBD1. Germline lookup yields CDR1 SGHRS and CDR2 YFSETQ. After removal of 1 base from V and 8 bases from J, the junction contained 7 bases not matched to a gene. The CDR3 consists of 14 residues. The DNA of the CDR3 is TGCGCCAGCAGCTTGCCAGACCCAGGGGGCGAAGCTTTCTTT. Translated, it gives CASSLPDPGGEAFF.

This chain joins TRBV11-3 and TRBJ2-2; maybe TRBD2 (5 bases). The CDR3 totals 14 residues. Germline-derived CDR1 and CDR2 are SGHNT and YENEEA. V lost 0 bases to trimming and J lost 7 bases, with 9 bases between them. DNA for the CDR3: TGTGCCAGCAGCTTAGACGGGAATGGCGGGGAGCTGTTTTTT. As protein: CASSLDGNGGELFF.

This chain uses TRBV5-4 with TRBJ2-1; TRBD1 matches 10 bases. With V trimmed by 0 bases and J by 6 bases, 6 bases remained unmatched. The CDR3 has 16 residues. Germline CDR1 is SGHNT and CDR2 is YYREEE (reference sequence). Here the CDR3 reads CASSLGTGGRGNEQFF. Here the CDR3 DNA reads TGTGCCAGCAGCTTGGGGACAGGGGGGAGGGGCAATGAGCAGTTCTTC.

The chain couples TRBV28 to TRBJ1-5, with a tentative D call TRBD1 (6 bases). The CDR3 runs 13 residues. Between the trimmed V and J ends, which lost 2 bases and 11 bases, there was a span of 13 bases. Germline values: CDR1 MDHEN, CDR2 SYDVKM. The CDR3 sequence is CASSLPGESAQHF. In DNA form, the CDR3 reads TGTGCCAGCAGTTTACCAGGGGAGAGTGCCCAGCATTTT.

This sequence joins TRBV27 and TRBJ1-2, with TRBD1 as a possible D gene (5 bases). This CDR3 comprises 15 residues. Germline V gene lookup returns CDR1 MNHEY and CDR2 SMNVEV (reference sequence). V lost 6 bases, J lost 5 bases, and 19 bases lay in between. The CDR3: CASRGSRDSYYGYTF. The CDR3 DNA reads TGTGCCAGCAGGGGTAGCAGGGACTCCTATTATGGCTACACCTTC.

The chain has TRBV9 and TRBJ2-3, with D perhaps TRBD1 (5 bases). The CDR3 contains 17 residues. CDR1 is SGDLS and CDR2 is YYNGEE in the germline V gene. The V end was cut by 1 base, the J end by 1 base, with 16 bases between. The CDR3 nucleotides read TGTGCCAGCAGCGTAATGGGGCCCGGGTCGGGCACAGATACGCAGTATTTT. Encoded protein: CASSVMGPGSGTDTQYF.

The V gene is TRBV7-9, the J gene TRBJ2-7; 8 bases line up with TRBD2. This CDR3 comprises 17 residues. Trimming cost V 0 bases and J 3 bases; bases outside gene matches: 10. The germline CDR1 and CDR2 sequences are SEHNR and FQNEAQ (reference sequence). The CDR3 sequence is CASSLAISGGPYYEQYF. The CDR3 DNA reads TGTGCCAGCAGCTTAGCGATCAGCGGGGGCCCTTACTACGAGCAGTACTTC.